The 3 T cell receptor beta chains listed next were all sequenced from one sample in a study of beta chain features in type 1 diabetes (dated by TCRdb to 2017 to 2018). Library construction relied on the immunoSEQ multiplex PCR assay. The High Capacity cDNA Reverse Transcription Kit was used to reverse transcribe all of the isolated RNA, meaning that expressed TCRB transcripts were what got sequenced. The table was pulled from immuneACCESS by TCRdb, which kept in-frame rearrangements only. Such tables lose some clones; where checked, under half of the loss comes from unresolved V genes, and the rest has no known cause. This sample holds around 250,000 clones; 25% to 30% were observed only once. In total, the top ten clones hold around 4% of the sample. Sequencing input: central memory CD4+ T cells from blood. Receptors were obtained from a man between 25 and 39 years old in good health.

The CDR3 loop reads CASSPRPGRGEQYF. The CDR3, as DNA: TGCGCCAGCAGCCCCCGTCCCGGGAGAGGCGAGCAGTACTTC. The chain uses TRBV4-3 and TRBJ2-7; weak D call: TRBD2 (6 bases). The CDR3 extends over 14 amino acids. Germline CDR1 reads LGHNA; CDR2 reads YSLEER. The V end was cut by 4 bases, the J end by 6 bases, with 16 bases between.

The rearrangement links TRBV15 to TRBJ1-1, with D possibly being TRBD1 (6 bases). Germline values: CDR1 LNHNV, CDR2 YYDKDF (reference sequence). Trimming removed 4 bases at V and 12 bases at J, with 15 bases between. The CDR3 extends over 12 amino acids. The CDR3 loop is CATSMRDIATFF. CDR3 sequence (DNA): TGTGCCACCAGCATGAGGGACATCGCTACTTTCTTT.

The rearrangement uses TRBV7-9 and TRBJ2-3, with TRBD1 matching 7 bases. CDR1 and CDR2 (germline): SEHNR, FQNEAQ (reference sequence). The CDR3 consists of 14 residues. After removal of 5 bases from V and 2 bases from J, the junction contained 4 bases not matched to a gene. In nucleotides, the CDR3 is TGTGCCAGCAGCACCGGACAGGCCACAGATACGCAGTATTTT. It yields the protein CASSTGQATDTQYF.